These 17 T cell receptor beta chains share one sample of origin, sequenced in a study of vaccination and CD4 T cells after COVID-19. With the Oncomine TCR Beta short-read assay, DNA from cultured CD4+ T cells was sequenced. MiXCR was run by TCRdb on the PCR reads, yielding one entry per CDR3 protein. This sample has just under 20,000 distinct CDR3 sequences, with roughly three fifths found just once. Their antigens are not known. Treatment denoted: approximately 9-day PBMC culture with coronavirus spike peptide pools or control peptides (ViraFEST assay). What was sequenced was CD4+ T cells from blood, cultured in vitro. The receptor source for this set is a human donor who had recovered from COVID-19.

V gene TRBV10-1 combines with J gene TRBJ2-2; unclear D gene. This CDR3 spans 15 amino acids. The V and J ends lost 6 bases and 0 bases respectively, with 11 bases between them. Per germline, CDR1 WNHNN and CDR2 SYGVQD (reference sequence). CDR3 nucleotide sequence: TGCGCCAGCAGGACAATGACTCCGAACACCGGGGAGCTGTTTTTT. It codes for CASRTMTPNTGELFF.

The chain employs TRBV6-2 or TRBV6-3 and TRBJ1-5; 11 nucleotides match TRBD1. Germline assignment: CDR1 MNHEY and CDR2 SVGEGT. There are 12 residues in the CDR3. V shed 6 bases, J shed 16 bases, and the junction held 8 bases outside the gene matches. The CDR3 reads CASSLDRGPGHF. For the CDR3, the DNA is TGTGCCAGCAGCCTGGACAGGGGGCCGGGACATTTT.

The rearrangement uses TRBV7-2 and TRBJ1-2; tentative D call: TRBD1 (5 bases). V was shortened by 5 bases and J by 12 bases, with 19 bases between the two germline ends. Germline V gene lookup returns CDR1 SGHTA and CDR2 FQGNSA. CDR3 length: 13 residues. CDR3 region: CASSGRDPKWHTF. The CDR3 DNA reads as TGTGCCAGCAGCGGCCGGGACCCCAAGTGGCACACCTTC.

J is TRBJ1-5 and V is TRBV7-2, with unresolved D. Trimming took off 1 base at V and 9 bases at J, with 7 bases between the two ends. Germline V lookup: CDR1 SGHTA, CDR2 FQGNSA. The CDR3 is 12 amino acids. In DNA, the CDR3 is TGTGCCAGCAGCTTAGGGGGTCTGCCCCAGCATTTT. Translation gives CASSLGGLPQHF.

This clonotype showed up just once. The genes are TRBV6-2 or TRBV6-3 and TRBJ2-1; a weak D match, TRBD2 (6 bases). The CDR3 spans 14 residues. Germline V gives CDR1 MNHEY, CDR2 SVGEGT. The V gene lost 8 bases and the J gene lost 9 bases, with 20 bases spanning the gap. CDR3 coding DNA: TGTGCCAGCCAACGGGGGACTCGAAGGAGTGAGCAGTTCTTC. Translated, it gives CASQRGTRRSEQFF.

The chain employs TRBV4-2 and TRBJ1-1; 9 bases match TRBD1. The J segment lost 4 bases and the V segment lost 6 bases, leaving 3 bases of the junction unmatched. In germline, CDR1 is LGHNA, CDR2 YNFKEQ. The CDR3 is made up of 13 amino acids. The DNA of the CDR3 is TGTGCCAGCAGGGGGGACAGGGTCACTGAAGCTTTCTTT. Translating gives CASRGDRVTEAFF.

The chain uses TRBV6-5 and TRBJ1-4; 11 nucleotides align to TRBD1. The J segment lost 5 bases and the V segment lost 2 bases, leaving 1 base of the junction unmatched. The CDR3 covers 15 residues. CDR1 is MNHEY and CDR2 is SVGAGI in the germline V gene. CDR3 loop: CASSYGQGANEKLFF. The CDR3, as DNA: TGTGCCAGCAGTTACGGACAGGGGGCGAATGAAAAACTGTTTTTT.

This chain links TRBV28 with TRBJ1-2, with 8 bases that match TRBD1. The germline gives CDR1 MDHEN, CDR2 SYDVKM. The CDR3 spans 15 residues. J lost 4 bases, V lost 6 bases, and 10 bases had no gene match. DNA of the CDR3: TGTGCCAGCAGCCCCCGGACAGGGAGAGTCTATGGCTACACCTTC. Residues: CASSPRTGRVYGYTF.

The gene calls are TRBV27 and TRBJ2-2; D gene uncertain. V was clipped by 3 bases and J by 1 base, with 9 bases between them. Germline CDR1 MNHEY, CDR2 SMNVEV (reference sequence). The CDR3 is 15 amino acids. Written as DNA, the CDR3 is TGTGCCAGCAGTTTTCAACACTTGAACACCGGGGAGCTGTTTTTT. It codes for CASSFQHLNTGELFF.

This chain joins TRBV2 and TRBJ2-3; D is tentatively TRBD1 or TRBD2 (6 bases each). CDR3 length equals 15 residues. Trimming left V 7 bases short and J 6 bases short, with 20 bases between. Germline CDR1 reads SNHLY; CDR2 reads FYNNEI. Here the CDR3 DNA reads TGTGCCAGCATCCTCGCAAACGGGGGCGCCGATACGCAGTATTTT. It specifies CASILANGGADTQYF. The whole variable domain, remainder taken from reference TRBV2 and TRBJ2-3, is EPEVTQTPSHQVTQMGQEVILRCVPISNHLYFYWYRQILGQKVEFLVSFYNNEISEKSEIFDDQFSVERPDGSNFTLKIRSTKLEDSAMYFCASILANGGADTQYFGPGTRLTVL.

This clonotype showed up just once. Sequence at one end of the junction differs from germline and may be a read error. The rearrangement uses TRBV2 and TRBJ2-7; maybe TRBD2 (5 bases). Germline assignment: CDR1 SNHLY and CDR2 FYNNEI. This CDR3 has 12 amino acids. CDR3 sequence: CASSARTSSGTF. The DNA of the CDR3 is TGTGCCAGCAGTGCCCGGACGAGTTCGGGAACGTTC.

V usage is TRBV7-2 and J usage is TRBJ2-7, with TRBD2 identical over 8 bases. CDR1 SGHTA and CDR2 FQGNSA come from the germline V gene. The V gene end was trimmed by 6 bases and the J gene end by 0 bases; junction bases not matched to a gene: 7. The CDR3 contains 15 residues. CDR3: CASRGGTSNSYEQYF. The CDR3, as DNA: TGTGCCAGCAGGGGGGGGACTAGTAACTCCTACGAGCAGTACTTC.

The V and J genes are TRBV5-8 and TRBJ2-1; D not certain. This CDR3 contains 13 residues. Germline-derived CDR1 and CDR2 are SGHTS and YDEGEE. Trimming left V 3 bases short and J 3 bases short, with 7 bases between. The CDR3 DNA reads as TGTGCCAGCAGCTCCCCAGACTACAATGAGCAGTTCTTC. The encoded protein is CASSSPDYNEQFF. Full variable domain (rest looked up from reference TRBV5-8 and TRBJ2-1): EAGVTQSPTHLIKTRGQQATLRCSPISGHTSVYWYQQALGLGLQFLLWYDEGEERNRGNFPPRFSGRQFPNYSSELNVNALELEDSALYLCASSSPDYNEQFFGPGTRLTVL.

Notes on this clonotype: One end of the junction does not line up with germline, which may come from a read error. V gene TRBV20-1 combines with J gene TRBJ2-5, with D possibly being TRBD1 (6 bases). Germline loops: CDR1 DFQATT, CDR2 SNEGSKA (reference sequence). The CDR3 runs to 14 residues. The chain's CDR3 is CSARDPSGVEAQYF. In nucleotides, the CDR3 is TGCAGTGCTAGAGATCCCTCAGGGGTAGAGGCCCAGTACTTC.

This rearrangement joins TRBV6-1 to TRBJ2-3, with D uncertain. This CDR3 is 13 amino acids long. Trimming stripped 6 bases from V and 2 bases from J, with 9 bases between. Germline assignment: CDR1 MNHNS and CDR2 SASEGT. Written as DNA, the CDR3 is TGTGCCAGCAGAGCGTCACTCACAGATACGCAGTATTTT. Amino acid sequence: CASRASLTDTQYF.

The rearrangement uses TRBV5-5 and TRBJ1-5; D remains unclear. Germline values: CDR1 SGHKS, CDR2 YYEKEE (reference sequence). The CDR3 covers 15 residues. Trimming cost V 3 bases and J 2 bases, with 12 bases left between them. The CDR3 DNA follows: TGTGCCAGCAGCTACGGATCTACGGGCAATCAGCCCCAGCATTTT. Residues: CASSYGSTGNQPQHF.

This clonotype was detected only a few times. CDR3 nucleotides: TGTGCCAGCAGTGAATGGACCCTCGTCAGCGGGGAGCTGTTTTTT. It yields the protein CASSEWTLVSGELFF. V gene TRBV6-1 combines with J gene TRBJ2-2, with no clear D. Trimming removed 2 bases at V and 7 bases at J, with 14 bases between. CDR1 MNHNS and CDR2 SASEGT come from the germline V gene. The CDR3 loop spans 15 amino acids.